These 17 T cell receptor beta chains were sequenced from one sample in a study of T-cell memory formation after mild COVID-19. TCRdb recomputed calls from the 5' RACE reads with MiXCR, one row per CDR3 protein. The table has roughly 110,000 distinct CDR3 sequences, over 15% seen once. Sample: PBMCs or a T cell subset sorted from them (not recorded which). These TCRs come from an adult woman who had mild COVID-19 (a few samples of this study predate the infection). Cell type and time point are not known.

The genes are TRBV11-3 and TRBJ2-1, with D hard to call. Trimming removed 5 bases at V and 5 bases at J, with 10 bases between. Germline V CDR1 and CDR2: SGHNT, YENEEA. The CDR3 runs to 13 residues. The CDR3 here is CASSMLRDNEQFF. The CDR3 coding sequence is TGTGCCAGCAGCATGCTCCGGGACAATGAGCAGTTCTTC.

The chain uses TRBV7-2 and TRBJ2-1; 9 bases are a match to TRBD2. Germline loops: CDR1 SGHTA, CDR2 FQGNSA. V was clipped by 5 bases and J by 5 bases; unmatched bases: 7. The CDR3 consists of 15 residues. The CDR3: CASSPGTSPNNEQFF. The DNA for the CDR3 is TGTGCCAGCAGCCCCGGGACTAGCCCTAACAATGAGCAGTTCTTC.

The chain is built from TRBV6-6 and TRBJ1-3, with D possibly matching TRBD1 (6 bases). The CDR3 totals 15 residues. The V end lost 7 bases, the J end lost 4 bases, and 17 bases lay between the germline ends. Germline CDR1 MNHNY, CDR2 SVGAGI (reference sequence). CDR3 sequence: CASTDRIDTGNTIYF. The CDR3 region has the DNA TGTGCCAGCACCGACAGGATCGATACCGGAAACACCATATATTTT.

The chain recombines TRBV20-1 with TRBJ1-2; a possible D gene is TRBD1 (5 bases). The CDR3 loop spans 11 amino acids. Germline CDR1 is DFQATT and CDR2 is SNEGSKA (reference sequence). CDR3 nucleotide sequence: TGCAGGCCGGGGGGTGATTATGGCTACACCTTC. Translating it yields CRPGGDYGYTF.

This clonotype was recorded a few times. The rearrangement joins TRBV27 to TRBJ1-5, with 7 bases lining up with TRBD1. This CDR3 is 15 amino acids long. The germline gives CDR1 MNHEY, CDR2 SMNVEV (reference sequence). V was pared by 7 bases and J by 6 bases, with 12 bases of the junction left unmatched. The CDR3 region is CASTPTGVYGQPQHF. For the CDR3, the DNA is TGTGCCAGCACCCCAACAGGGGTCTATGGTCAGCCCCAGCATTTT.

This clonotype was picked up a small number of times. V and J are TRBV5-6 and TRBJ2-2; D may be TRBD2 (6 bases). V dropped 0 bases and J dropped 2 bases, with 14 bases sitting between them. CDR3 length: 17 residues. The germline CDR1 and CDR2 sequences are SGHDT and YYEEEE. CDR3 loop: CASSLAPSGRNTGELFF. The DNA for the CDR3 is TGTGCCAGCAGCTTGGCCCCAAGCGGGCGAAACACCGGGGAGCTGTTTTTT.

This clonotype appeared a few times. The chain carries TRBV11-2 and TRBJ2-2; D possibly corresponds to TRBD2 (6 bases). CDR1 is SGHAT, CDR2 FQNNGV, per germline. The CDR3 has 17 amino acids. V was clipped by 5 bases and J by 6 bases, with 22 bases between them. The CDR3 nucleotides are TGTGCCAGCAGCCGGGACGGTTGGGACTTAGAAGCCGGGGAGCTGTTTTTT. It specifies CASSRDGWDLEAGELFF.

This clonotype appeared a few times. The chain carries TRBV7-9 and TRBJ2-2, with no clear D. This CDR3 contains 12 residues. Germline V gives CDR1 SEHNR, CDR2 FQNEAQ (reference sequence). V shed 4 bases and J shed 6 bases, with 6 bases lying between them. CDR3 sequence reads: CASSYTPGELFF. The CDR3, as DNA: TGTGCCAGCAGCTACACACCCGGGGAGCTGTTTTTT.

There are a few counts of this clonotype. CDR3 sequence reads: CASSVGADEQFF. The CDR3 bases are TGTGCCAGCAGCGTAGGAGCGGATGAGCAGTTCTTC. This sequence joins TRBV9 and TRBJ2-1; perhaps TRBD2 as D (5 bases). The CDR3 runs to 12 residues. The germline V and J ends were trimmed by 0 bases and 8 bases, with 6 bases remaining between them. CDR1 and CDR2 (germline): SGDLS, YYNGEE. Looking up the rest from reference TRBV9 and TRBJ2-1 gives the full variable domain: DSGVTQTPKHLITATGQRVTLRCSPRSGDLSVYWYQQSLDQGLQFLIQYYNGEERAKGNILERFSAQQFPDLHSELNLSSLELGDSALYFCASSVGADEQFFGPGTRLTVL.

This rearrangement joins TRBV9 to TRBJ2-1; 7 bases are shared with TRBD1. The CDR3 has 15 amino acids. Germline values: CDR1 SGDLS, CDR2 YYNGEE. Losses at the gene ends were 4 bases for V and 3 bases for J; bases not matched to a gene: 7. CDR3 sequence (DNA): TGTGCCAGCAGCTCCCCCCGGACAGGCTACAATGAGCAGTTCTTC. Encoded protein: CASSSPRTGYNEQFF.

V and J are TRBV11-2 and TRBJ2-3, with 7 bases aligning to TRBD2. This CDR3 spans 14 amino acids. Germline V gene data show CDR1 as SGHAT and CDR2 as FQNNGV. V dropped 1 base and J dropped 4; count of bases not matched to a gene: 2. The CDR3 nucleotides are TGTGCCAGCAGCTTAGCCACTAGCGCAGATACGCAGTATTTT. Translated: CASSLATSADTQYF.

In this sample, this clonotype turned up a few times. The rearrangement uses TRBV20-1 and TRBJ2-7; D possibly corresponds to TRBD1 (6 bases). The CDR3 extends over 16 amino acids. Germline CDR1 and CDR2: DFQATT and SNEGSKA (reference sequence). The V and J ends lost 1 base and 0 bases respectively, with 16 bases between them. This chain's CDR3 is CSARAQQGARSYEQYF. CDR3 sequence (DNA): TGCAGTGCTAGAGCCCAACAGGGAGCCCGCTCCTACGAGCAGTACTTC.

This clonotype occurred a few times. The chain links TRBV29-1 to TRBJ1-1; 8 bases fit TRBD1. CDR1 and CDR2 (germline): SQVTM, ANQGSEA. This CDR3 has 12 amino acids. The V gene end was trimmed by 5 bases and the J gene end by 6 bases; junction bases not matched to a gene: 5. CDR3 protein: CSVQGASAEAFF. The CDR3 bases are TGCAGCGTTCAGGGGGCGAGCGCTGAAGCTTTCTTT.

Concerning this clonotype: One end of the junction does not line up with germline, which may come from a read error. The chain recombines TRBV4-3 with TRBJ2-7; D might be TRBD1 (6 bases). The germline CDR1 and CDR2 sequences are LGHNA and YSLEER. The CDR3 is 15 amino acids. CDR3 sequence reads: CARSHSTGQVYEQYF. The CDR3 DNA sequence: TGCGCCCGCAGCCACTCTACGGGACAAGTCTACGAGCAGTACTTC.

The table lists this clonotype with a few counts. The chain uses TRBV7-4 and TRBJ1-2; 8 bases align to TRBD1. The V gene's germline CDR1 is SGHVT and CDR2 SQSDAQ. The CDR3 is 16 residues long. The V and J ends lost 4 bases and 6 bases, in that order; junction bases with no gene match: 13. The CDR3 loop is CASSWVWTGRNDGYTF. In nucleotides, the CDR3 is TGTGCCAGCAGCTGGGTTTGGACAGGGCGGAATGATGGCTACACCTTC.

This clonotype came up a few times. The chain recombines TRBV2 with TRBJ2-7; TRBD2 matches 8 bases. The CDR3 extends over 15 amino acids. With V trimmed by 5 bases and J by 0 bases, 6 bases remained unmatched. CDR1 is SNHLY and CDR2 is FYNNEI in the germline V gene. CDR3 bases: TGTGCCAGCAGTCATAGCGGGACGGGCTCCTACGAGCAGTACTTC. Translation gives CASSHSGTGSYEQYF. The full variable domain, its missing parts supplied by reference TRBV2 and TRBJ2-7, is EPEVTQTPSHQVTQMGQEVILRCVPISNHLYFYWYRQILGQKVEFLVSFYNNEISEKSEIFDDQFSVERPDGSNFTLKIRSTKLEDSAMYFCASSHSGTGSYEQYFGPGTRLTVT.

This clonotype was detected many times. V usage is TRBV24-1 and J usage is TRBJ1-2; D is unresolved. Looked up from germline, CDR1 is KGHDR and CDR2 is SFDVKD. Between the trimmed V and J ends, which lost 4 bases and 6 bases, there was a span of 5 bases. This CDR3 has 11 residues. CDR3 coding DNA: TGTGCCACCAGTGACGTTAATGGCTACACCTTC. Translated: CATSDVNGYTF.